The 2 T cell receptor beta chains given below trace back to one sample, sequenced in a study of neoadjuvant anti-PD-1 for oral cavity cancer (dated by TCRdb to 2020 to 2022). Libraries were built with the immunoSEQ multiplex PCR assay. The table comes from immuneACCESS by way of TCRdb, which keeps in-frame sequences with V and J called. Part of the clones is missing from these tables; in studies checked, under half for an unresolved V gene and the rest for unknown reasons. The sample has about 14,000 clones on record, 70% of them singletons. Clones ranked in the top ten supply more than 3% of the sample. The sample's time point label is to be understood as: after neoadjuvant nivolumab, at surgical resection. This specimen was PBMCs, taken after nivolumab (anti-PD-1) treatment. All receptors derive from a person between 35 and 79 years old with oral cavity squamous cell carcinoma.

Here the CDR3 DNA reads TGCGCCAGCAGTAGGGGTGACACCGGGGAGCTGTTTTTT. Encoded protein: CASSRGDTGELFF. This chain uses TRBV5-1 with TRBJ2-2; D is perhaps TRBD1 (5 bases). V gave up 5 bases and J gave up 3 bases, with 8 bases separating them. The V gene's germline CDR1 is SGHRS and CDR2 YFSETQ. CDR3 length equals 13 residues.

The rearrangement uses TRBV30 and TRBJ1-3; D remains unclear. Trimming removed 1 base from V and 4 bases from J, with 2 bases in between. From germline, CDR1 is GTSNPN and CDR2 SVGIG (reference sequence). The CDR3 consists of 11 residues. The CDR3 loop is CAWSAGNTIYF. For the CDR3, the DNA is TGTGCCTGGAGTGCCGGAAACACCATATATTTT.